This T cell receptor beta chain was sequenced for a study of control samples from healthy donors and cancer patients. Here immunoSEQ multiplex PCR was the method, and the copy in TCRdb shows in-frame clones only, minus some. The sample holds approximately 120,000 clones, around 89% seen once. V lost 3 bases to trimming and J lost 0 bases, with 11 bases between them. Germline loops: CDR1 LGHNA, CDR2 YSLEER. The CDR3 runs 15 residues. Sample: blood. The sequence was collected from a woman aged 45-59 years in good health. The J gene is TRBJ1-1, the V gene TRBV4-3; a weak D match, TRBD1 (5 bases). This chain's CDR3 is CASSHAGALNTEAFF. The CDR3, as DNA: TGCGCCAGCAGCCATGCCGGGGCTCTGAACACTGAAGCTTTCTTT.